A selection of T cell receptor beta chains follows, all from one sample in a study of cytomegalovirus exposure and HLA in healthy donors. Assay used: immunoSEQ multiplex PCR; TCRdb lists only in-frame clones, some missing. Here the sample spans over 150,000 clones, approximately 80% being singletons. The specimen sequenced was PBMCs. All receptors derive from a woman younger than 45 in good health and CMV-seropositive. The CDR3 runs from the conserved cysteine through the conserved F or W. D genes are given only for firm matches. Size is stated for part of the rows, as once, few or many counts, or as a class when the clone is expanded.

>NA|TRBV2|NA|TRBJ2-1|12
CASSERRGEQFF
TGTGCCAGCAGTGAGCGGCGCGGTGAGCAGTTCTTC
>NA|TRBV7-2|NA|TRBJ1-2|14
CASSSLSGVDGYTF
TGTGCCAGCAGCTCCCTCTCAGGTGTCGATGGCTACACCTTC
>once|TRBV15|TRBD2|TRBJ2-3|16
CATSRGLAGGTDTQYF
TGTGCCACCAGCAGAGGACTAGCGGGGGGCACAGATACGCAGTATTTT
>NA|TRBV30|TRBD1|TRBJ1-5|15
CAWSLRGLYNQPQHF
TGTGCCTGGAGTCTAAGGGGGCTCTATAATCAGCCCCAGCATTTT
>NA|TRBV2|NA|TRBJ1-2|12
CASSEAPSGYTF
TGTGCCAGCAGTGAAGCCCCGTCGGGCTACACCTTC
>NA|TRBV10-3|TRBD1|TRBJ1-1|15
CAISPGQGLHTEAFF
TGTGCCATCTCCCCGGGACAGGGGTTACACACTGAAGCTTTCTTT
>NA|TRBV7-9|NA|TRBJ1-2|13
CASSLERLDGYTF
TGTGCCAGCAGCTTAGAGCGTCTGGATGGCTACACCTTC
>NA|TRBV9|NA|TRBJ1-1|15
CASSVGGRQNTEAFF
TGTGCCAGCAGCGTAGGTGGCAGACAGAACACTGAAGCTTTCTTT
>NA|TRBV21-1|NA|TRBJ1-5|17
CASSKDRGLVSNQPQHF
TGTGCCAGCAGCAAAGACAGGGGGTTGGTTAGCAATCAGCCCCAGCATTTT
>NA|TRBV7-6|TRBD1|TRBJ1-4|17
CASSSAPMSQGNEKLFF
TGTGCCAGCAGCTCAGCCCCTATGTCACAGGGGAATGAAAAACTGTTTTTT
>NA|TRBV6-1|NA|TRBJ1-3|19
CASSEARVVLGGSGNTIYF
TGTGCCAGCAGTGAAGCGCGGGTCGTGTTAGGGGGATCTGGAAACACCATATATTTT
>NA|TRBV7-2|NA|TRBJ1-1|14
CASSLYSENTEAFF
TGTGCCAGCAGCTTATATAGCGAGAACACTGAAGCTTTCTTT
>NA|TRBV10-3|NA|TRBJ2-5|15
CAISEAGLTEETQYF
TGTGCCATCAGTGAGGCAGGACTGACCGAAGAGACCCAGTACTTC
>NA|TRBV27|TRBD1|TRBJ1-2|16
CASSFLPGQGAYGYTF
TGTGCCAGCAGTTTTCTGCCGGGACAGGGGGCCTATGGCTACACCTTC
>NA|TRBV11-3|NA|TRBJ2-5|13
CASSLGALSRQYF
TGTGCCAGCAGCTTAGGGGCTCTCAGTAGGCAGTACTTC
>NA|TRBV5-1|TRBD2|TRBJ2-2|16
CASSISGASGGGELFF
TGCGCCAGCAGCATATCCGGTGCTAGCGGGGGCGGGGAGCTGTTTTTT
>NA|TRBV19|NA|TRBJ1-2|13
CASSIRTVGGYTF
TGTGCCAGTAGTATAAGGACAGTGGGAGGCTACACCTTC
>NA|TRBV19|NA|TRBJ1-2|12
CASSGGFYGYTF
TGTGCCAGTAGCGGGGGGTTCTATGGCTACACCTTC
>NA|TRBV19|NA|TRBJ1-1|14
CASRPRVEGTEAFF
TGTGCCAGTAGGCCCCGGGTTGAGGGCACTGAAGCTTTCTTT
>NA|TRBV18|TRBD1|TRBJ1-2|14
CASSQTRGLGGYTF
TGTGCCAGCTCCCAGACGAGGGGGCTTGGGGGCTACACCTTC
>NA|TRBV15|TRBD2|TRBJ2-3|15
CATSSGTRETDTQYF
TGTGCCACCAGCAGCGGGACTAGAGAAACAGATACGCAGTATTTT
>NA|TRBV15|NA|TRBJ2-1|17
CATSRDRLLGSYNEQFF
TGTGCCACCAGCAGAGATCGTCTGCTAGGCTCCTACAATGAGCAGTTCTTC
>NA|TRBV7-9|NA|TRBJ1-4|14
CASSFGQGNEKLFF
TGTGCCAGCAGCTTTGGGCAGGGTAATGAAAAACTGTTTTTT
>once|TRBV2|TRBD2|TRBJ2-3|17
CASRENTGLAGTDTQYF
TGTGCCAGCAGAGAAAATACGGGACTAGCGGGGACAGATACGCAGTATTTT
>NA|TRBV5-6|NA|TRBJ1-2|14
CASSYRRVYYGYTF
TGTGCCAGCAGCTATAGGAGGGTGTACTATGGCTACACCTTC
>NA|TRBV15|TRBD1|TRBJ1-1|15
CATSRDQNRGSEAFF
TGTGCCACCAGCAGAGACCAAAACAGGGGGTCTGAAGCTTTCTTT
>once|TRBV7-2|NA|TRBJ2-5|14
CASSDSPGQETQYF
TGTGCCAGCAGCGACTCTCCCGGTCAAGAGACCCAGTACTTC
>NA|TRBV30|NA|TRBJ1-2|12
CAWSVRGNGYTF
TGTGCCTGGAGTGTAAGAGGGAATGGCTACACCTTC